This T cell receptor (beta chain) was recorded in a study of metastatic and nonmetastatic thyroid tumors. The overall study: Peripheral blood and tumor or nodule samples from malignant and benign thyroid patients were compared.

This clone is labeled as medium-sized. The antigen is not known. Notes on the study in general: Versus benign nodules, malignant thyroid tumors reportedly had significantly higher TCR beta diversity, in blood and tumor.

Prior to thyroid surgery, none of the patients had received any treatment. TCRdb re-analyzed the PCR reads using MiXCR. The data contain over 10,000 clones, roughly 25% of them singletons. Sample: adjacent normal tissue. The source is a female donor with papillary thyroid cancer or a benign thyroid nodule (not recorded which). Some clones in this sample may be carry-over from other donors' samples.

This chain's CDR3 is CASSEDGQGYGYTF. CDR3 DNA sequence: TGTGCCAGCAGTGAAGACGGGCAGGGCTATGGCTACACCTTC. This sequence joins TRBV6-1 and TRBJ1-2; D is perhaps TRBD1 (5 bases). The ends were cut back, 1 base at V and 4 bases at J, with 10 bases in the middle. Germline-derived CDR1 and CDR2 are MNHNS and SASEGT. The CDR3 has 14 amino acids.